One sample yielded the 8 T cell receptor beta chains listed below, sequenced in a study of blood T cell repertoires in COVID-19. Assay used: immunoSEQ multiplex PCR; TCRdb lists only in-frame clones, some missing. The table includes 65,000 to 100,000 clones, about 91% detected once. The sequenced sample consisted of peripheral blood. These receptors all come from an elderly woman with acute or convalescent COVID-19.

This sequence joins TRBV29-1 and TRBJ1-3, with D perhaps matching TRBD1 (6 bases). Germline V gene lookup returns CDR1 SQVTM and CDR2 ANQGSEA. V lost 5 bases to trimming and J lost 8 bases, with 13 bases between them. The CDR3 is 12 amino acids. The CDR3 region is CSVRGGGDTIYF. CDR3 DNA sequence: TGCAGCGTTCGAGGGGGTGGTGACACCATATATTTT.

V is TRBV18 and J is TRBJ2-3; tentatively, D is TRBD1 (5 bases). This CDR3 is 15 amino acids long. Per germline, CDR1 KGHSH and CDR2 LQKENI. Trimming left V 3 bases short and J 0 bases short, with 10 bases between. The DNA for the CDR3 is TGTGCCAGCTCACCTCTGACAGTAAGCACAGATACGCAGTATTTT. It specifies CASSPLTVSTDTQYF.

The V call is TRBV9, the J call TRBJ2-3; TRBD2 matches at 9 bases. Germline lookup yields CDR1 SGDLS and CDR2 YYNGEE. V trimming: 0 bases; J trimming: 5 bases; junction bases outside the gene matches: 7. This CDR3 is built from 16 residues. This chain's CDR3 is CASSVEAGGRGDTQYF. CDR3 nucleotide sequence: TGTGCCAGCAGCGTAGAAGCGGGAGGCCGTGGAGATACGCAGTATTTT.

The rearrangement links TRBV5-1 to TRBJ2-5; no clear D. Germline CDR1 reads SGHRS; CDR2 reads YFSETQ. The V and J ends lost 5 bases and 0 bases respectively, with 5 bases between them. The CDR3 is 12 amino acids. The CDR3 DNA is TGCGCCAGCAGACTGTACCAAGAGACCCAGTACTTC. Translation gives CASRLYQETQYF. The full variable domain, in which reference TRBV5-1 and TRBJ2-5 provide the parts outside the CDR3, is KAGVTQTPRYLIKTRGQQVTLSCSPISGHRSVSWYQQTPGQGLQFLFEYFSETQRNKGNFPGRFSGRQFSNSRSEMNVSTLELGDSALYLCASRLYQETQYFGPGTRLLVL.

This chain uses TRBV11-2 with TRBJ2-7; TRBD2 matches at 12 bases. The CDR3 has 14 amino acids. Per the germline V gene, CDR1 is SGHAT and CDR2 is FQNNGV. The V gene end was trimmed by 8 bases and the J gene end by 7 bases; junction bases not matched to a gene: 9. The CDR3 nucleotides are TGTGCCAGCGGCCGACTAGCGGGGGCCAGGGAGCAGTACTTC. Protein: CASGRLAGAREQYF.

The J gene is TRBJ2-7, the V gene TRBV9; weak D call: TRBD2 (6 bases). The CDR3 spans 14 residues. V lost 4 bases, J lost 2 bases, and 13 bases lay in between. CDR1 is SGDLS, CDR2 YYNGEE, per germline. This CDR3 is CASSLGGRPYEQYF. DNA of the CDR3: TGTGCCAGCAGCTTAGGTGGGAGGCCCTACGAGCAGTACTTC.

The gene calls are TRBV7-8 and TRBJ2-1; a weak D match, TRBD2 (6 bases). The CDR3 consists of 15 residues. Germline-derived CDR1 and CDR2 are SGHVS and FQNEAQ. With 5 bases removed from V and 0 bases from J, the gap between germline ends came to 11 bases. The CDR3: CASSAGGNSYNEQFF. In DNA, the CDR3 is TGTGCCAGCAGCGCCGGGGGAAACTCCTACAATGAGCAGTTCTTC.

This chain joins TRBV6-2 or TRBV6-3 and TRBJ1-1; D is unresolved. Germline V gene sequence: CDR1 MNHEY, CDR2 SVGEGT. The CDR3 sequence is 16 residues long. V was clipped by 2 bases and J by 2 bases, with 15 bases between them. DNA of the CDR3: TGTGCCAGCAGTTACCCCACTGGAGGGTTAAACACTGAAGCTTTCTTT. Translation: CASSYPTGGLNTEAFF.